A selection of T cell receptor beta chains follows, all from one sample in a study of cytomegalovirus exposure and HLA in healthy donors. The repertoire was sequenced with immunoSEQ multiplex PCR; TCRdb's copy has only in-frame clones and lacks some. The sample contains 100,000 to 120,000 clones, about 88% of which appear only once. Sequenced input: PBMCs. These receptors were taken from a woman younger than 35 in good health and CMV-seropositive. Both conserved end residues are part of each CDR3. D genes are given only for firm matches. A row's size may be missing; if present it is once, few, many or a size class.

d_gene: TRBD1; j_gene: TRBJ1-3; abundance: -; v_gene: TRBV7-3; CDR3nt: TGTGCCAGCAGCCTCTCGGGACAGCTGGGGGGAAACACCATATATTTT; CDR3aa: CASSLSGQLGGNTIYF
d_gene: TRBD1; j_gene: TRBJ1-1; abundance: -; v_gene: TRBV5-1; CDR3nt: TGCGCCAGCAGCTCTGGGGCCGGGACAGGGTCCCCTGAAGCTTTCTTT; CDR3aa: CASSSGAGTGSPEAFF
d_gene: TRBD1; j_gene: TRBJ1-5; abundance: -; v_gene: TRBV28; CDR3nt: TGTGCCAGCAGTTTCACCCGACAGGGCGGGGCATTTAGCAATCAGCCCCAGCATTTT; CDR3aa: CASSFTRQGGAFSNQPQHF
d_gene: TRBD1; j_gene: TRBJ2-7; abundance: -; v_gene: TRBV30; CDR3nt: TGTGCCTGGAGTCCCAGGGGGTACGAGCAGTACTTC; CDR3aa: CAWSPRGYEQYF
d_gene: TRBD1; j_gene: TRBJ1-2; abundance: -; v_gene: TRBV6-5; CDR3nt: TGTGCCAGCAGTTACTCAGGGACAGGGGGCGTTGGCTACACCTTC; CDR3aa: CASSYSGTGGVGYTF
d_gene: TRBD1; j_gene: TRBJ1-2; abundance: -; v_gene: TRBV19; CDR3nt: TGTGCCAGTAGTATCTTAGGGGGGACAGCCTATGGCTACACCTTC; CDR3aa: CASSILGGTAYGYTF
d_gene: -; j_gene: TRBJ1-1; abundance: -; v_gene: TRBV9; CDR3nt: TGTGCCAGCAGCGTCAAGGGGATGAACACTGAAGCTTTCTTT; CDR3aa: CASSVKGMNTEAFF
d_gene: TRBD2; j_gene: TRBJ2-1; abundance: -; v_gene: TRBV28; CDR3nt: TGTGCCAGCAGCCAGCCAGGACTAGCGGACTCCTACAATGAGCAGTTCTTC; CDR3aa: CASSQPGLADSYNEQFF
d_gene: -; j_gene: TRBJ2-3; abundance: -; v_gene: TRBV27; CDR3nt: TGTGCCAGCAGTTATGGGGGCGGCGATACGCAGTATTTT; CDR3aa: CASSYGGGDTQYF
d_gene: -; j_gene: TRBJ2-3; abundance: -; v_gene: TRBV5-1; CDR3nt: TGCGCCAGCAGCTTTTCCGGAGATACGCAGTATTTT; CDR3aa: CASSFSGDTQYF
d_gene: TRBD2; j_gene: TRBJ2-5; abundance: -; v_gene: TRBV7-9; CDR3nt: TGTGCCAGCGAACAGCGGGAGCAGACAGGAGAGACCCAGTACTTC; CDR3aa: CASEQREQTGETQYF
d_gene: TRBD1; j_gene: TRBJ2-7; abundance: -; v_gene: TRBV5-1; CDR3nt: TGCGCCAGCAGCTACCGACAGGGCTTCGAGCAGTACTTC; CDR3aa: CASSYRQGFEQYF
d_gene: TRBD1; j_gene: TRBJ1-1; abundance: -; v_gene: TRBV6-1; CDR3nt: TGTGCCAGCAGGCTTGACAGGGACACTGAAGCTTTCTTT; CDR3aa: CASRLDRDTEAFF
d_gene: TRBD2; j_gene: TRBJ2-7; abundance: once; v_gene: TRBV11-3; CDR3nt: TGTGCCAGCAGCTTAGATCCCCTTCGCGGGGGCTACGAGCAGTACTTC; CDR3aa: CASSLDPLRGGYEQYF
d_gene: -; j_gene: TRBJ1-5; abundance: few; v_gene: TRBV7-2; CDR3nt: TGTGCCAGCAGCTTACGGGTTTTTCAGCCCCAGCATTTT; CDR3aa: CASSLRVFQPQHF
d_gene: TRBD1; j_gene: TRBJ1-1; abundance: -; v_gene: TRBV9; CDR3nt: TGTGCCAGCAGCGTAGCCCGGACAGGGGGCACTGAAGCTTTCTTT; CDR3aa: CASSVARTGGTEAFF
d_gene: -; j_gene: TRBJ2-2; abundance: -; v_gene: TRBV7-9; CDR3nt: TGTGCCAGCAGCCCCTTAGCGGCCGCGAACACCGGGGAGCTGTTTTTT; CDR3aa: CASSPLAAANTGELFF
d_gene: -; j_gene: TRBJ1-2; abundance: -; v_gene: TRBV11-3; CDR3nt: TGTGCCAGCAGCCCGCGGGCTGCTTTCTATGGCTACACCTTC; CDR3aa: CASSPRAAFYGYTF
d_gene: TRBD2; j_gene: TRBJ2-3; abundance: -; v_gene: TRBV19; CDR3nt: TGTGCCAGTAGCCCCGGACTAGCGGGAGGAGGGGCCGGGGTGGATACGCAGTATTTT; CDR3aa: CASSPGLAGGGAGVDTQYF
d_gene: -; j_gene: TRBJ2-3; abundance: -; v_gene: TRBV5-1; CDR3nt: TGCGCCAGCAGCCGAGGGGAGGTAGCAGATACGCAGTATTTT; CDR3aa: CASSRGEVADTQYF
d_gene: -; j_gene: TRBJ2-6; abundance: -; v_gene: TRBV6-4; CDR3nt: TGTGCCAGCAGTGTTACAGGGTTCCCTGGGGCCAACGTCCTGACTTTC; CDR3aa: CASSVTGFPGANVLTF
d_gene: -; j_gene: TRBJ1-1; abundance: -; v_gene: TRBV11-2; CDR3nt: TGTGCCAGCAGCGGCTACACTGAAGCTTTCTTT; CDR3aa: CASSGYTEAFF
d_gene: TRBD2; j_gene: TRBJ2-1; abundance: -; v_gene: TRBV5-1; CDR3nt: TGCGCCAGCAGCTTCGGTCGGAGCGGGGGGTACAATGAGCAGTTCTTC; CDR3aa: CASSFGRSGGYNEQFF
d_gene: TRBD1; j_gene: TRBJ1-2; abundance: -; v_gene: TRBV10-2; CDR3nt: TGCGCCAGCAGTGATTTGACAGGGGGCGCGTATGGCTACACCTTC; CDR3aa: CASSDLTGGAYGYTF
d_gene: TRBD1; j_gene: TRBJ1-1; abundance: -; v_gene: TRBV27; CDR3nt: TGTGCCAGCAGTTTATCGACAGGGGGACCGAACACTGAAGCTTTCTTT; CDR3aa: CASSLSTGGPNTEAFF
d_gene: TRBD1; j_gene: TRBJ2-2; abundance: -; v_gene: TRBV6-1; CDR3nt: TGTGCCAGCAGGTTACAGGGGTATCGCGGGGAGCTGTTTTTT; CDR3aa: CASRLQGYRGELFF
d_gene: -; j_gene: TRBJ1-6; abundance: -; v_gene: TRBV28; CDR3nt: TGTGCCAGCAGTTTGGAGGGGCCCGATAATTCACCCCTCCACTTT; CDR3aa: CASSLEGPDNSPLHF
d_gene: -; j_gene: TRBJ2-2; abundance: -; v_gene: TRBV6-4; CDR3nt: TGTGCCAGCAGTGGCACTAGCACCGGGGAGCTGTTTTTT; CDR3aa: CASSGTSTGELFF
d_gene: TRBD1; j_gene: TRBJ2-3; abundance: -; v_gene: TRBV5-6; CDR3nt: TGTGCCAGCAGCCGGGACAGTCGCACAGATACGCAGTATTTT; CDR3aa: CASSRDSRTDTQYF
d_gene: TRBD1; j_gene: TRBJ2-7; abundance: once; v_gene: TRBV5-1; CDR3nt: TGCGCCAGCAGCTTGACAGGACAGGGCTACGAGCAGTACTTC; CDR3aa: CASSLTGQGYEQYF
d_gene: TRBD1; j_gene: TRBJ2-6; abundance: -; v_gene: TRBV7-9; CDR3nt: TGTGCCAGCAGCCCCCGGACAGGGGACAGTGGGGCCAACGTCCTGACTTTC; CDR3aa: CASSPRTGDSGANVLTF
d_gene: -; j_gene: TRBJ2-2; abundance: -; v_gene: TRBV2; CDR3nt: TGTGCCAGCAGCGAACAGGGAAACACCGGGGAGCTGTTTTTT; CDR3aa: CASSEQGNTGELFF
d_gene: TRBD2; j_gene: TRBJ2-2; abundance: -; v_gene: TRBV28; CDR3nt: TGTGCCAGCAGTTTAGGACTAGCGGGGAACACCGGGGAGCTGTTTTTT; CDR3aa: CASSLGLAGNTGELFF
d_gene: -; j_gene: TRBJ2-3; abundance: -; v_gene: TRBV19; CDR3nt: TGTGCCAGTAGGGGTTGGGCAGAGCACACAGATACGCAGTATTTT; CDR3aa: CASRGWAEHTDTQYF
d_gene: -; j_gene: TRBJ1-2; abundance: few; v_gene: TRBV5-1; CDR3nt: TGCGCCAGCAGCTTTGGGACATCACGCTATGGCTACACCTTC; CDR3aa: CASSFGTSRYGYTF
d_gene: -; j_gene: TRBJ2-2; abundance: -; v_gene: TRBV28; CDR3nt: TGTGCCAGCAGAGGAGGTGGCAGGGGTACCGGGGAGCTGTTTTTT; CDR3aa: CASRGGGRGTGELFF
d_gene: TRBD1; j_gene: TRBJ2-7; abundance: -; v_gene: TRBV27; CDR3nt: TGTGCCAGCAGTCGGGACAGTATCAACGAGCAGTACTTC; CDR3aa: CASSRDSINEQYF
d_gene: TRBD1; j_gene: TRBJ2-7; abundance: -; v_gene: TRBV27; CDR3nt: TGTGCCAGCAGTTTGGGGACAGGGCCCCAGTACGAGCAGTACTTC; CDR3aa: CASSLGTGPQYEQYF
d_gene: -; j_gene: TRBJ1-1; abundance: -; v_gene: TRBV6-1; CDR3nt: TGTGCCAGCAAAGAGGATCAAAACACTGAAGCTTTCTTT; CDR3aa: CASKEDQNTEAFF
d_gene: -; j_gene: TRBJ2-7; abundance: -; v_gene: TRBV28; CDR3nt: TGTGCCAGCAGTCCCCCGGAGTCCTACGAGCAGTACTTC; CDR3aa: CASSPPESYEQYF
d_gene: -; j_gene: TRBJ2-7; abundance: once; v_gene: TRBV28; CDR3nt: TGTGCCAGCAGCCCAGAGGCGTCCCAAGAGGACGAGCAGTACTTC; CDR3aa: CASSPEASQEDEQYF
d_gene: -; j_gene: TRBJ1-2; abundance: -; v_gene: TRBV18; CDR3nt: TGTGCCAGCTCGTCTACACAGGGTAGCTATGGCTACACCTTC; CDR3aa: CASSSTQGSYGYTF
d_gene: -; j_gene: TRBJ2-3; abundance: -; v_gene: TRBV5-8; CDR3nt: TGTGCCAGCAGGGCCGGGTCTTCCACAGATACGCAGTATTTT; CDR3aa: CASRAGSSTDTQYF